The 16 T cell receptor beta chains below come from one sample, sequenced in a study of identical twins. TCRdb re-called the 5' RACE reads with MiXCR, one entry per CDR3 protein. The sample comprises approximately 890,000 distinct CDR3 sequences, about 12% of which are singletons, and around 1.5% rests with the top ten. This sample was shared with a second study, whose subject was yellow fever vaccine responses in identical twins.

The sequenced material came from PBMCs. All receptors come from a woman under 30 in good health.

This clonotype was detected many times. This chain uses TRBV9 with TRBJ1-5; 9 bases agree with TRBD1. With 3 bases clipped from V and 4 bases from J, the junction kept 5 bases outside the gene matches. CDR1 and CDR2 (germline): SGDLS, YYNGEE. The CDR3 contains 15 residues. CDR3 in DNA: TGTGCCAGCAGCGCCAGCGGACAGGGGAATCAGCCCCAGCATTTT. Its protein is CASSASGQGNQPQHF.

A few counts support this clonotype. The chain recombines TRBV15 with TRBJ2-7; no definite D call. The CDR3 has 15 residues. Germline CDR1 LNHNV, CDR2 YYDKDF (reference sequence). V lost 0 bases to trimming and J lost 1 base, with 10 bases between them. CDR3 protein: CATSRDPGPSYEQYF. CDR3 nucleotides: TGTGCCACCAGCAGAGATCCCGGGCCTTCCTACGAGCAGTACTTC.

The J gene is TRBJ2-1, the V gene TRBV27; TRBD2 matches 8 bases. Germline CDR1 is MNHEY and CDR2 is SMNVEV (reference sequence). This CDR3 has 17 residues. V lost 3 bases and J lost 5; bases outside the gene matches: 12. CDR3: CASSFGALAGRDNEQFF. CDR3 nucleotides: TGTGCCAGCAGTTTCGGCGCCTTAGCGGGACGCGACAATGAGCAGTTCTTC.

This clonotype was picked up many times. The CDR3 loop reads CASSQGSGHSRRKYF. The CDR3 nucleotides are TGTGCCAGCAGCCAAGGTTCGGGGCACAGCCGACGGAAGTATTTT. The gene calls are TRBV3-1 and TRBJ2-3; perhaps D is TRBD1 or TRBD2 (5 bases each). The CDR3 length is 15 residues. Germline V gene lookup returns CDR1 LGHDT and CDR2 YNNKEL (reference sequence). V lost 1 base and J 13 bases, leaving 21 bases between the germline ends.

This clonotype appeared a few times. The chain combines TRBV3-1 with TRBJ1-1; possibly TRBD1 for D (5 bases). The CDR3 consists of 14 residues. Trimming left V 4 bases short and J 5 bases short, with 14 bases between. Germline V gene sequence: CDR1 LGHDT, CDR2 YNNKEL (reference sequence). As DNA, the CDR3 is TGTGCCAGCAGCCTCCTCTCCCAGGGAACTGAAGCTTTCTTT. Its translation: CASSLLSQGTEAFF.

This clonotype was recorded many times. Written as DNA, the CDR3 is TGCAGTGCTCCTCTGCGCTTTCAAGAGACCCAGTACTTC. It translates to CSAPLRFQETQYF. The chain couples TRBV20-1 to TRBJ2-5; the D is unclear. Germline CDR1 is DFQATT and CDR2 is SNEGSKA (reference sequence). The CDR3 consists of 13 residues. V lost 5 bases to trimming and J lost 2 bases, with 12 bases between them.

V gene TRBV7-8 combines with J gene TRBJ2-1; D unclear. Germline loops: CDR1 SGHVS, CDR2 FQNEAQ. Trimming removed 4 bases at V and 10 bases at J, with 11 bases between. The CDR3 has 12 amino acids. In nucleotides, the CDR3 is TGTGCCAGCAGCTCGACCCTCCACGAGCAGTTCTTC. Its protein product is CASSSTLHEQFF.

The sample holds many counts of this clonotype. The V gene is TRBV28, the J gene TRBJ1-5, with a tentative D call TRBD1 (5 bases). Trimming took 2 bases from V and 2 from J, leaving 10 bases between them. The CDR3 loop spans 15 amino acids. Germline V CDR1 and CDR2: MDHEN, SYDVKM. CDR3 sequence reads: CASSLRGRGNQPQHF. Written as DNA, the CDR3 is TGTGCCAGCAGTTTACGGGGGAGAGGCAATCAGCCCCAGCATTTT.

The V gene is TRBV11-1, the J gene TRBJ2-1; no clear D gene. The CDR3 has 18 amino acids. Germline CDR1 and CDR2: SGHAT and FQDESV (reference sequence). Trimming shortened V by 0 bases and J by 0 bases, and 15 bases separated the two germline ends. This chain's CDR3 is CASSLAAYALSSYNEQFF. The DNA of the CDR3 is TGTGCCAGCAGCTTAGCGGCTTATGCGCTGAGCTCCTACAATGAGCAGTTCTTC.

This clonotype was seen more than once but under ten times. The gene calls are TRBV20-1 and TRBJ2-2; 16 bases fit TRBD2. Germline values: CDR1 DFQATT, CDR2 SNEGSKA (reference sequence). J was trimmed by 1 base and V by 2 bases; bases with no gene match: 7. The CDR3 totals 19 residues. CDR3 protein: CSARPTGTSGRGNTGELFF. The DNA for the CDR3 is TGCAGTGCTAGACCAACCGGGACTAGCGGGAGGGGGAACACCGGGGAGCTGTTTTTT.

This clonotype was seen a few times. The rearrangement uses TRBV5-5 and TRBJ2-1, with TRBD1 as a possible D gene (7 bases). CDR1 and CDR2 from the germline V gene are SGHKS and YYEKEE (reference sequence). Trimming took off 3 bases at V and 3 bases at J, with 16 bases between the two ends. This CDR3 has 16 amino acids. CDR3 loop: CASSYRAGQLYNEQFF. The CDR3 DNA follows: TGTGCCAGCAGCTACCGGGCGGGACAGCTCTACAATGAGCAGTTCTTC.

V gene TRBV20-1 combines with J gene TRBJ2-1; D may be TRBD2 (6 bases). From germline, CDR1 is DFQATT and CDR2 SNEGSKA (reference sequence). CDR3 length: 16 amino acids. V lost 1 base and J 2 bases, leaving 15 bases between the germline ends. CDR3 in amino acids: CSARGGVSFAYNEQFF. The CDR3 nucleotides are TGCAGTGCTAGAGGGGGGGTAAGCTTCGCCTACAATGAGCAGTTCTTC.

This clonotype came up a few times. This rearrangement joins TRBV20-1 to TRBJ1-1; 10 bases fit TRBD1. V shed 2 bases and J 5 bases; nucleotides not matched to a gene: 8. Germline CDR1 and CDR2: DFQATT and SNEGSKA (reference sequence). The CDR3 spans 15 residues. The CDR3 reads CSARIRDRGWTEAFF. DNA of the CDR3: TGCAGTGCTAGAATCCGGGACAGGGGATGGACTGAAGCTTTCTTT.

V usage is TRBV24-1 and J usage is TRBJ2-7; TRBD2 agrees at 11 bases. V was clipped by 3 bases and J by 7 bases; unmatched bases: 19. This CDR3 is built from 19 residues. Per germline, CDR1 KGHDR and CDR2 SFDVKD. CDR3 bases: TGTGCCACCAGTGATGCCGGGACACCCGGACTAGCGGGTCTGGGAGAGCAGTACTTC. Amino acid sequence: CATSDAGTPGLAGLGEQYF.

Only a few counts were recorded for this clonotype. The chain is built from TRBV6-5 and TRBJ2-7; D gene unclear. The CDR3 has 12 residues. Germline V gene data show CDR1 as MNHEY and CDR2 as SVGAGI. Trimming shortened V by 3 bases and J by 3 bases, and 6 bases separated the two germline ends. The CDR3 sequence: CASSYNRYEQYF. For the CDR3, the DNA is TGTGCCAGCAGTTATAACCGCTACGAGCAGTACTTC.

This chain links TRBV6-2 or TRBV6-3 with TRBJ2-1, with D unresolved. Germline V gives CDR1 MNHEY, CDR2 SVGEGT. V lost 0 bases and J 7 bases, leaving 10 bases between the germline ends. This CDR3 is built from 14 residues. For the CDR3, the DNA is TGTGCCAGCAGTTACTCGAGCGCGATAAATGAGCAGTTCTTC. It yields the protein CASSYSSAINEQFF.